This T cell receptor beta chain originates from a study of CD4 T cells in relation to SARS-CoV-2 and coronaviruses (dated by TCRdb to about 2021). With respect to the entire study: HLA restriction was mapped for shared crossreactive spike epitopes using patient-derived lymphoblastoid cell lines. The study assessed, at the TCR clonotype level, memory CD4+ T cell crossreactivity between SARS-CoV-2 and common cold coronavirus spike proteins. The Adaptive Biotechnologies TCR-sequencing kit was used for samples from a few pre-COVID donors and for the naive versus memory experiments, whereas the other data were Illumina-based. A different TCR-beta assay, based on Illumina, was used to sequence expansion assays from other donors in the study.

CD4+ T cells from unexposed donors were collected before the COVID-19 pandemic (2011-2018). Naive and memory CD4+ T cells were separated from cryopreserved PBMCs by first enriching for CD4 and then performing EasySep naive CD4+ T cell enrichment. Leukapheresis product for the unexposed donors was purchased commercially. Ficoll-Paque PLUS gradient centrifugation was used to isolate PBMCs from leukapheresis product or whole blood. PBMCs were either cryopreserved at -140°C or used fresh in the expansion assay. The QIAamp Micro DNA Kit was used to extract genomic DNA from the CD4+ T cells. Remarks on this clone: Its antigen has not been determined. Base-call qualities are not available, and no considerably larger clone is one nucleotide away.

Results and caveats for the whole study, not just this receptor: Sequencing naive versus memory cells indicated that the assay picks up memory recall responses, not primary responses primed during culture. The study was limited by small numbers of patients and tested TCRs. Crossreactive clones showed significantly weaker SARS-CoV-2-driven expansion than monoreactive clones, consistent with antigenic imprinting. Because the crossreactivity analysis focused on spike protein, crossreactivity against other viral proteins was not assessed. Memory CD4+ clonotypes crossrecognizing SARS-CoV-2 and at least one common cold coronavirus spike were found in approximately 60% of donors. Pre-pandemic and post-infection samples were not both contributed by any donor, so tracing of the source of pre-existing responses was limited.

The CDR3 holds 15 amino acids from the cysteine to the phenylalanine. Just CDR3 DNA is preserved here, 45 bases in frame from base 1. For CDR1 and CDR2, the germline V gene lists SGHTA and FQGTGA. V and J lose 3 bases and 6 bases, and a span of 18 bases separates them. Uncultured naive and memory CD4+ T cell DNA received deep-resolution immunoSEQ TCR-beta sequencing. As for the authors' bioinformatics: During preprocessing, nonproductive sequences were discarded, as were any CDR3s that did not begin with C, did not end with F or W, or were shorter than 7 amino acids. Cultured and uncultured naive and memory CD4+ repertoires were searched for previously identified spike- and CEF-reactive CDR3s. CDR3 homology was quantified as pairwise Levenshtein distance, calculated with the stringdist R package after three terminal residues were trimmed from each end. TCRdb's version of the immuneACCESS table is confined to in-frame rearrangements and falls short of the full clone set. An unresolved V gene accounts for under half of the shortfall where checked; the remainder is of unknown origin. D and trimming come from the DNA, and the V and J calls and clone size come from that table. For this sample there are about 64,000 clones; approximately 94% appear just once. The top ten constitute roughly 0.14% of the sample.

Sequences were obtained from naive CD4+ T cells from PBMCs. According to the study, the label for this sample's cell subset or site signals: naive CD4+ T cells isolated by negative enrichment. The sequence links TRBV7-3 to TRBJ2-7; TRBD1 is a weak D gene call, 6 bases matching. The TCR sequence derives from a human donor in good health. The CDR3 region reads CASSFPGASQSEQYF. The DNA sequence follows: TGTGCCAGCAGCTTCCCAGGGGCTAGTCAGTCCGAGCAGTACTTC.